This TCR beta chain was captured by sequencing in a study of cytomegalovirus exposure and HLA in healthy donors. Whole-study findings and limits: Reports described diagnosis of cytomegalovirus status by the classifier as highly specific and sensitive. The authors listed some 150 TCR beta chains as cytomegalovirus-associated.

Separate from the roughly 670-subject first cohort, the approximately 120-subject validation cohort was the one that the donors belonged to. Generated by immunoSEQ multiplex PCR, the TCRdb table keeps only in-frame clones and is missing some. The sample shows 100,000 to 130,000 clones, over 75% of them seen only once. Comments on this clone: Antigen unknown.

CDR1 is LNHNV and CDR2 is YYDKDF in the germline V gene (reference sequence). Between the trimmed V and J ends, which lost 1 base and 7 bases, there was a span of 5 bases. The CDR3 contains 13 residues. Sequencing input: PBMCs. V gene TRBV15 combines with J gene TRBJ1-6; no clear D. This clonotype was obtained from a young woman in good health and CMV-seronegative. The CDR3 loop reads CATSRGRNSPLHF. CDR3 in DNA: TGTGCCACCAGCAGAGGCAGGAATTCACCCCTCCACTTT.